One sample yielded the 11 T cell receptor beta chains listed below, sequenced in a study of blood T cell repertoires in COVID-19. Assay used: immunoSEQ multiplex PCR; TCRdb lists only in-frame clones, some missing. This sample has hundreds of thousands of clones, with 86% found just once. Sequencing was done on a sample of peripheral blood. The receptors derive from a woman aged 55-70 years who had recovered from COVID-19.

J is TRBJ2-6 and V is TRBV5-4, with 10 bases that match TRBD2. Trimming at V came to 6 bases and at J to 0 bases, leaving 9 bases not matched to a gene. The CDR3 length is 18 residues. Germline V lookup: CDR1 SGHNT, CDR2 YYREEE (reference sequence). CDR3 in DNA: TGTGCCAGCACCCCGGCAACTAGCGGGGTCTCTGGGGCCAACGTCCTGACTTTC. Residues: CASTPATSGVSGANVLTF.

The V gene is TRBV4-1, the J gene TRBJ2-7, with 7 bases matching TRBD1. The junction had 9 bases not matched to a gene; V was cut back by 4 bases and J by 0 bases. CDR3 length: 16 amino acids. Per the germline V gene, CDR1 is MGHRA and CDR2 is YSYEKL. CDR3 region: CASSPAPGQSSYEQYF. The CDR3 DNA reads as TGCGCCAGCAGCCCGGCCCCGGGACAGAGCTCCTACGAGCAGTACTTC.

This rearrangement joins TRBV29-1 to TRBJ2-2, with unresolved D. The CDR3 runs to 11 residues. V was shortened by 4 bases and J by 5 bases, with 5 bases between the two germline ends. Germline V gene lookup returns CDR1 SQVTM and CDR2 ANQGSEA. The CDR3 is CSVVETGELFF. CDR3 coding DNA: TGCAGCGTTGTTGAGACCGGGGAGCTGTTTTTT.

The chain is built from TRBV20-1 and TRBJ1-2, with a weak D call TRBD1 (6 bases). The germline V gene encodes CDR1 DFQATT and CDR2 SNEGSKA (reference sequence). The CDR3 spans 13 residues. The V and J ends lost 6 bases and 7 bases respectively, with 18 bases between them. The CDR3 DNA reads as TGCAGTGCGAGTACAGGGAGTGCAGGTGGCTACACCTTC. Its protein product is CSASTGSAGGYTF.

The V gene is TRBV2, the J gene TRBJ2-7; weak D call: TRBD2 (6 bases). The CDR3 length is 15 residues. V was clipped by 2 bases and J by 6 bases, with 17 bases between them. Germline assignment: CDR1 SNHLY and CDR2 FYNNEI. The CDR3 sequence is CASSEPTIRRGEQYF. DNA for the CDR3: TGTGCCAGCAGTGAACCAACCATCAGGCGGGGCGAGCAGTACTTC.

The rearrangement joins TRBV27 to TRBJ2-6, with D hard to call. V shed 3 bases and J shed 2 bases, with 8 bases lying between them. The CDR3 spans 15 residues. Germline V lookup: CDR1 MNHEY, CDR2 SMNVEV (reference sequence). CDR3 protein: CASSFVTTGANVLTF. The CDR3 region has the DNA TGTGCCAGCAGTTTCGTTACAACTGGGGCCAACGTCCTGACTTTC.

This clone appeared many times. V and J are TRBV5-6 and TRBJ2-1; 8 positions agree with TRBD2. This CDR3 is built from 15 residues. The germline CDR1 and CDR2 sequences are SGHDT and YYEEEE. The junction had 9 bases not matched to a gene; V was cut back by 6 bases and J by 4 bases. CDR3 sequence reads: CASTSSGGLYNEQFF. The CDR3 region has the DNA TGTGCCAGCACCTCCAGCGGGGGCCTATACAATGAGCAGTTCTTC.

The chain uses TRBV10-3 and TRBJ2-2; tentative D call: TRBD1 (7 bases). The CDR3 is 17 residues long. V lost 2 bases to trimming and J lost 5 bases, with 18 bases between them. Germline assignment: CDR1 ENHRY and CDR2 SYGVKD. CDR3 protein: CAISEPQGPGGTGELFF. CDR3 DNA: TGTGCCATCAGTGAGCCTCAGGGGCCAGGGGGGACCGGGGAGCTGTTTTTT.

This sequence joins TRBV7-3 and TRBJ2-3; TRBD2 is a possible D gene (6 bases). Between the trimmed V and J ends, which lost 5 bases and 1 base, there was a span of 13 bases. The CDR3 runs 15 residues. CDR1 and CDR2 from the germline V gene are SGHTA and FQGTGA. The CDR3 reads CASSPLLARTDTQYF. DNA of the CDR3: TGTGCCAGCAGCCCATTACTAGCCCGCACAGATACGCAGTATTTT. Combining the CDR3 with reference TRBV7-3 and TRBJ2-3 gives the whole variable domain GAGVSQTPSNKVTEKGKYVELRCDPISGHTALYWYRQSLGQGPEFLIYFQGTGAADDSGLPNDRFFAVRPEGSVSTLKIQRTERGDSAVYLCASSPLLARTDTQYFGPGTRLTVL.

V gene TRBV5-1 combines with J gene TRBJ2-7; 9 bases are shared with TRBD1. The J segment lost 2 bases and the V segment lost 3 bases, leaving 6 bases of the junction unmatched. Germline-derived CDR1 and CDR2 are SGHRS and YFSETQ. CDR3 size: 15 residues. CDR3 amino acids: CASSSRTGETYEQYF. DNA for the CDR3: TGCGCCAGCAGCTCGAGGACAGGGGAGACCTACGAGCAGTACTTC.

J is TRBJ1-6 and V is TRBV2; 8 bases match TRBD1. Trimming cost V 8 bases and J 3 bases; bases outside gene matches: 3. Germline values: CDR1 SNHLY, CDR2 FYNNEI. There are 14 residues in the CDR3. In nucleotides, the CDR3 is TGTGCCAGCGACGACAGGGGCTATAATTCACCCCTCCACTTT. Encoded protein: CASDDRGYNSPLHF.